Listed here are 19 T cell receptor beta chains from one sample, sequenced in a study of T cell responses to AZD1222 COVID-19 vaccine. The data were produced by immunoSEQ multiplex PCR, yet TCRdb's version contains in-frame clones alone and is incomplete. This sample carries about 47,000 clones, about 82% of them seen once, and the ten largest clones take roughly a fifth. The material sequenced was peripheral blood, taken 28 days after the second dose of the MenACWY control vaccine. The receptor set was obtained from an adult who received the MenACWY meningococcal vaccine as a control.

As DNA, the CDR3 is TGTGCCAGCTCACCGGCTGTCGGAAGCTCTGGAAACACCATATATTTT. Protein: CASSPAVGSSGNTIYF. This rearrangement joins TRBV18 to TRBJ1-3; D uncertain. The V gene lost 3 bases and the J gene lost 0 bases, with 12 bases spanning the gap. The CDR3 sequence is 16 residues long. Germline CDR1 is KGHSH and CDR2 is LQKENI.

This chain uses TRBV5-6 with TRBJ2-1; D remains unclear. The CDR3 length is 14 residues. Germline V gene data show CDR1 as SGHDT and CDR2 as YYEEEE. Trimming took 4 bases from V and 1 from J, leaving 9 bases between them. The CDR3, as DNA: TGTGCCAGCAGCCCGGTTGGGTCCTACAATGAGCAGTTCTTC. It yields the protein CASSPVGSYNEQFF.

This rearrangement joins TRBV5-4 to TRBJ1-6, with a possible D match to TRBD1 (5 bases). Trimming stripped 0 bases from V and 5 bases from J, with 9 bases between. The germline CDR1 and CDR2 sequences are SGHNT and YYREEE (reference sequence). The CDR3 is 15 residues long. CDR3: CASSLGDRDNSPLHF. In nucleotides, the CDR3 is TGTGCCAGCAGCTTGGGCGACAGAGATAATTCACCCCTCCACTTT.

This clone appeared a few times. The chain joins TRBV2 to TRBJ1-2; D is perhaps TRBD1 (5 bases). Germline loops: CDR1 SNHLY, CDR2 FYNNEI. V was cut by 3 bases and J by 5 bases, with 13 bases left in between. CDR3 length: 14 residues. This chain's CDR3 is CASSESAGPYGYTF. The CDR3 region has the DNA TGTGCCAGCAGTGAGAGTGCGGGACCTTATGGCTACACCTTC.

The CDR3 sequence is CASSQTGTGLTSMGYTF. For the CDR3, the DNA is TGTGCCAGCAGTCAAACCGGGACAGGGCTAACTAGTATGGGCTACACCTTC. The chain has TRBV27 and TRBJ1-2, with 9 bases fitting TRBD1. After removal of 5 bases from V and 8 bases from J, the junction contained 18 bases not matched to a gene. CDR1 is MNHEY, CDR2 SMNVEV, per germline (reference sequence). The CDR3 contains 17 residues.

This chain connects TRBV3-1 (or the pseudogene TRBV3-2) to TRBJ2-2, with 8 bases aligning to TRBD2. CDR3 size: 15 residues. The germline gives CDR1 LGHDT, CDR2 YNNKEL (reference sequence). This CDR3 is CPPSSRGGAGGELFF. CDR3 in DNA: TGTCCCCCCAGCTCCCGGGGGGGGGCGGGGGGGGAGCTGTTTTTT.

This clone was seen only a few times. V and J are TRBV7-2 and TRBJ2-2; the D gene is possibly TRBD2 (6 bases). There are 16 residues in the CDR3. Trimming removed 5 bases from V and 4 bases from J, with 17 bases in between. Germline CDR1 SGHTA, CDR2 FQGNSA. CDR3 in amino acids: CASSPGGGSGTGELFF. CDR3 nucleotides: TGTGCCAGCAGCCCCGGGGGTGGTTCGGGCACCGGGGAGCTGTTTTTT. Based on the CDR3 plus reference TRBV7-2 and TRBJ2-2, the full variable domain is GAGVSQSPSNKVTEKGKDVELRCDPISGHTALYWYRQSLGQGLEFLIYFQGNSAPDKSGLPSDRFSAERTGGSVSTLTIQRTQQEDSAVYLCASSPGGGSGTGELFFGEGSRLTVL.

The chain uses TRBV2 and TRBJ1-6; D is undetermined. The CDR3 totals 13 residues. Germline CDR1 SNHLY, CDR2 FYNNEI. Deletions cut 4 bases from V and 7 bases from J, with 8 bases between. The CDR3 region has the DNA TGTGCCAGCAGTGGAGGGCCCAATTCACCCCTCCACTTT. Translation: CASSGGPNSPLHF.

The gene calls are TRBV5-1 and TRBJ2-3; D possibly uses TRBD1 or TRBD2 (5 bases each). Germline values: CDR1 SGHRS, CDR2 YFSETQ. Trimming took 4 bases from V and 0 from J, leaving 15 bases between them. There are 16 residues in the CDR3. The CDR3 DNA sequence: TGCGCCAGCAGCCCAGGAGGTTGGGGGAGCACAGATACGCAGTATTTT. Protein: CASSPGGWGSTDTQYF.

The rearrangement links TRBV5-6 to TRBJ2-7, with D possibly being TRBD1 or TRBD2 (5 bases each). V dropped 4 bases and J dropped 3 bases, with 17 bases sitting between them. The CDR3 has 15 residues. CDR1 is SGHDT and CDR2 is YYEEEE in the germline V gene. For the CDR3, the DNA is TGTGCCAGCAGCCGACGGAAGGGACCAGACTACGAGCAGTACTTC. This codes for CASSRRKGPDYEQYF.

The chain recombines TRBV5-4 with TRBJ2-5, with D unresolved. This CDR3 region has 12 residues. Germline assignment: CDR1 SGHNT and CDR2 YYREEE (reference sequence). V lost 2 bases and J 1 base, leaving 3 bases between the germline ends. Written as DNA, the CDR3 is TGTGCCAGCAGCTTAGCCCAAGAGACCCAGTACTTC. Protein sequence: CASSLAQETQYF.

This clone was observed a handful of times. The chain couples TRBV27 to TRBJ1-4, with TRBD1 as a possible D gene (6 bases). Germline V CDR1 and CDR2: MNHEY, SMNVEV (reference sequence). The V end was cut by 7 bases, the J end by 4 bases, with 13 bases between. The CDR3 covers 14 residues. CDR3 protein: CASKRTDINEKLFF. The DNA of the CDR3 is TGTGCCAGCAAGAGGACAGATATTAATGAAAAACTGTTTTTT.

The V call is TRBV5-5, the J call TRBJ1-2; 7 bases map to TRBD1. The CDR3 has 15 residues. Losses at the gene ends were 6 bases for V and 4 bases for J; bases not matched to a gene: 12. From germline, CDR1 is SGHKS and CDR2 YYEKEE (reference sequence). CDR3 bases: TGTGCCAGCACCTCAACAGGGGAAGGCGGCTATGGCTACACCTTC. This gives the protein CASTSTGEGGYGYTF.

The chain couples TRBV5-6 to TRBJ1-3; no clear D gene. Germline V gene lookup returns CDR1 SGHDT and CDR2 YYEEEE. This CDR3 comprises 18 residues. Trimming shortened V by 2 bases and J by 3 bases, and 21 bases separated the two germline ends. CDR3 nucleotide sequence: TGTGCCAGCAGCTTATCCTTGTCGGGCCCCTTCAATGGAAACACCATATATTTT. The encoded protein is CASSLSLSGPFNGNTIYF.

The V and J genes are TRBV11-2 and TRBJ2-3, with D perhaps TRBD2 (5 bases). The CDR3 contains 16 residues. Trimming shortened V by 5 bases and J by 0 bases, and 15 bases separated the two germline ends. The germline gives CDR1 SGHAT, CDR2 FQNNGV. CDR3 coding DNA: TGTGCCAGCAGCCCTCAGACTACAACTAGCACAGATACGCAGTATTTT. It codes for CASSPQTTTSTDTQYF.

This chain joins TRBV28 and TRBJ1-3, with a possible D match to TRBD1 (6 bases). Germline V CDR1 and CDR2: MDHEN, SYDVKM. Trimming took 2 bases from V and 4 from J, leaving 9 bases between them. This CDR3 region has 14 residues. The CDR3 sequence: CASSLQGRGNTIYF. CDR3 in DNA: TGTGCCAGCAGTTTACAGGGGAGAGGAAACACCATATATTTT. The entire variable domain, with the rest obtained from reference TRBV28 and TRBJ1-3, is as follows: DVKVTQSSRYLVKRTGEKVFLECVQDMDHENMFWYRQDPGLGLRLIYFSYDVKMKEKGDIPEGYSVSREKKERFSLILESASTNQTSMYLCASSLQGRGNTIYFGEGSWLTVV.

The chain recombines TRBV6-2 or TRBV6-3 with TRBJ1-6; D is unclear. The CDR3 extends over 14 amino acids. Germline V gene lookup returns CDR1 MNHEY and CDR2 SVGEGT. The ends were cut back, 0 bases at V and 9 bases at J, with 9 bases in the middle. CDR3 amino acids: CASSYSRVVSPLHF. Written as DNA, the CDR3 is TGTGCCAGCAGTTACTCTCGAGTAGTTTCACCCCTCCACTTT.

This clone was observed a single time. The J gene is TRBJ2-1, the V gene TRBV12-3 or TRBV12-4; no definite D call. V lost 2 bases to trimming and J lost 10 bases, with 12 bases between them. The CDR3 covers 13 residues. CDR3 DNA: TGTGCCAGCAGTTTAATAGGCGGTCGGGAGCAGTTCTTC. This sequence encodes CASSLIGGREQFF.

V gene TRBV7-3 combines with J gene TRBJ1-3; D not certain. The germline CDR1 and CDR2 sequences are SGHTA and FQGTGA. The CDR3 is made up of 17 amino acids. The V gene lost 9 bases and the J gene lost 3 bases, with 24 bases spanning the gap. The CDR3 sequence: CASRRNTRLGVGNTIYF. The CDR3 DNA is TGTGCCAGTCGGAGAAACACGAGATTAGGCGTTGGAAACACCATATATTTT.